This TCR beta chain was recorded in a study of somatic mutations in cytotoxic T cells in rheumatoid arthritis. About the study: Blood samples of around 30 ml were drawn from patients (in EDTA) right after diagnosis and before any treatment.

Generated by immunoSEQ multiplex PCR, the TCRdb table keeps only in-frame clones and is missing some. Of 21,000 or so clones listed, roughly 80% are singletons. Note on this clone: Its matching antigen is unknown.

Study-level points and caveats: Greater age accompanied higher CD8+ clonality in rheumatoid arthritis patients, a pattern that was absent in healthy controls. With roughly 63 patients examined, roughly eight had a largest CD8+ clone exceeding 20% of CD8+ cells.

Positively selected by magnetic beads, CD4+ and CD8+ cells were purity-checked by flow cytometry. This receptor was identified in an adult with rheumatoid arthritis. The sequenced sample consisted of CD8+ T cells sorted from blood.

CDR3 region: CASSQADGGGTDTQYF. Written as DNA, the CDR3 is TGTGCCAGCAGCCAAGCGGATGGGGGGGGCACAGATACGCAGTATTTT. This sequence joins TRBV4-2 and TRBJ2-3; the match to TRBD2 covers 7 bases. The CDR3 totals 16 residues. Trimming took 1 base from V and 1 from J; bases not matched to a gene: 5. Germline V gives CDR1 LGHNA, CDR2 YNFKEQ.